These 25 T cell receptor beta chains came from one sample sequenced in a study of cytomegalovirus exposure and HLA in healthy donors (dated by TCRdb to 2016 to 2017). The method behind the library was the immunoSEQ multiplex PCR assay. For the multiplex PCR, a mixture combining 60 forward primers for TCR Vbeta segments and 13 reverse primers for TCR Jbeta segments was used. Held by TCRdb, this immuneACCESS table contains in-frame sequences only and omits some clones. Under half of the omission traces to an unresolved V gene where checked; the cause of the rest is unknown. This sample has 75,000 to 90,000 clones in its table, and 85% of those were observed once. The biggest ten clones account for over 7% of the sample. Sequencing was performed on PBMCs. The receptor source for this set is a man aged 35-49 years in good health and CMV-seropositive.

V gene TRBV18 combines with J gene TRBJ2-6; no reliable D call. The CDR3 extends over 15 amino acids. V shed 3 bases and J shed 1 base, with 7 bases lying between them. Germline-derived CDR1 and CDR2 are KGHSH and LQKENI. The CDR3 DNA is TGTGCCAGCTCACCCCAGGCGTCTGGGGCCAACGTCCTGACTTTC. Amino acids: CASSPQASGANVLTF.

The chain employs TRBV29-1 and TRBJ1-1, with D possibly being TRBD1 (5 bases). V was cut by 6 bases and J by 4 bases, with 15 bases left in between. Germline assignment: CDR1 SQVTM and CDR2 ANQGSEA. CDR3 length: 13 residues. In DNA form, the CDR3 reads TGCAGCGTCGCCTGGACAAGTATCACTGAAGCTTTCTTT. Encoded protein: CSVAWTSITEAFF.

The CDR3 sequence: CASSIDFKTPLHF. The CDR3 DNA sequence: TGTGCCAGTAGTATTGACTTTAAGACACCCCTCCACTTT. The V gene is TRBV19, the J gene TRBJ1-6; D unclear. Trimming took 3 bases from V and 11 from J, leaving 11 bases between them. Germline CDR1 LNHDA, CDR2 SQIVND (reference sequence). The CDR3 is 13 amino acids.

In this sample, this clone turned up once. This chain joins TRBV11-2 and TRBJ1-6; D possibly corresponds to TRBD1 (6 bases). Germline CDR1 SGHAT, CDR2 FQNNGV. Trimming removed 1 base at V and 9 bases at J, with 13 bases between. The CDR3 length is 15 residues. The chain's CDR3 is CASSLVQGLFSPLHF. CDR3 coding DNA: TGTGCCAGCAGCTTAGTACAGGGTCTTTTTTCACCCCTCCACTTT.

This rearrangement joins TRBV19 to TRBJ1-5; D perhaps matches TRBD1 (6 bases). CDR1 and CDR2 from the germline V gene are LNHDA and SQIVND (reference sequence). The ends were cut back, 3 bases at V and 2 bases at J, with 17 bases in the middle. The CDR3 loop spans 17 amino acids. The CDR3 is CASSIGVGGGGNQPQHF. The CDR3 DNA is TGTGCCAGTAGTATTGGGGTAGGAGGGGGGGGCAATCAGCCCCAGCATTTT.

In this sample, this clone turned up once. V is TRBV6-5 and J is TRBJ1-2; D is unclear. Trimming pared 5 bases from V and 2 bases from J, leaving 12 bases between. CDR1 and CDR2 (germline): MNHEY, SVGAGI. CDR3 length equals 14 residues. The chain's CDR3 is CASSNLWQNYGYTF. The CDR3 DNA reads as TGTGCCAGCAGTAACCTTTGGCAGAACTATGGCTACACCTTC.

The chain is built from TRBV5-6 and TRBJ2-5; 7 bases match TRBD1. The CDR3 contains 13 residues. Germline CDR1 is SGHDT and CDR2 is YYEEEE. Trimming cost V 1 base and J 5 bases; bases outside gene matches: 2. CDR3 amino acids: CASSLKGAETQYF. The CDR3 nucleotides are TGTGCCAGCAGCTTGAAGGGGGCGGAGACCCAGTACTTC.

This sequence joins TRBV2 and TRBJ2-6, with D possibly matching TRBD1 (5 bases). Trimming removed 6 bases at V and 3 bases at J, with 12 bases between. The CDR3 length is 15 residues. Germline V CDR1 and CDR2: SNHLY, FYNNEI. The CDR3 sequence is CASSSRGFGANVLTF. CDR3 DNA sequence: TGTGCCAGCAGCAGTAGGGGTTTTGGGGCCAACGTCCTGACTTTC.

This chain links TRBV6-6 with TRBJ2-7; TRBD1 is a possible D gene (6 bases). Between the trimmed V and J ends, which lost 5 bases and 6 bases, there was a span of 14 bases. Germline assignment: CDR1 MNHNY and CDR2 SVGAGI (reference sequence). The CDR3 loop spans 13 amino acids. The CDR3: CASSPRTASEQYF. The CDR3 bases are TGTGCCAGCAGTCCTAGGACAGCTTCCGAGCAGTACTTC.

This chain joins TRBV6-6 and TRBJ2-1; D is perhaps TRBD1 (5 bases). Germline CDR1 is MNHNY and CDR2 is SVGAGI (reference sequence). V lost 5 bases to trimming and J lost 5 bases, with 13 bases between them. The CDR3 is 14 amino acids. Here the CDR3 reads CASSDWGFNNEQFF. In DNA, the CDR3 is TGTGCCAGCAGTGATTGGGGCTTTAACAATGAGCAGTTCTTC.

The chain is built from TRBV11-2 and TRBJ2-7; tentative D call: TRBD2 (6 bases). CDR1 and CDR2 from the germline V gene are SGHAT and FQNNGV. The V end was cut by 5 bases, the J end by 3 bases, with 29 bases between. The CDR3 is 19 amino acids. CDR3 bases: TGTGCCAGCAGCCGGCCCCCCGGGGGAAAGACTCGCCCCAACTACGAGCAGTACTTC. It specifies CASSRPPGGKTRPNYEQYF.

The rearrangement joins TRBV18 to TRBJ2-5; D might be TRBD2 (6 bases). CDR1 is KGHSH and CDR2 is LQKENI in the germline V gene. The V and J ends lost 0 bases and 4 bases respectively, with 12 bases between them. There are 15 residues in the CDR3. The CDR3 is CASSPPPGLRETQYF. The CDR3, as DNA: TGTGCCAGCTCACCACCCCCGGGACTCCGAGAGACCCAGTACTTC.

The chain uses TRBV19 and TRBJ2-7, with 7 nucleotides matching TRBD1. Germline V gives CDR1 LNHDA, CDR2 SQIVND (reference sequence). J gave up 3 bases and V 6 bases, and 11 bases lay outside the gene matches. The CDR3 runs 15 residues. The DNA of the CDR3 is TGTGCCAGTAGCCCTATACAGGGGCCCTACTACGAGCAGTACTTC. It is translated as CASSPIQGPYYEQYF.

V is TRBV19 and J is TRBJ1-4; 7 bases agree with TRBD1. The germline V gene has CDR1 LNHDA and CDR2 SQIVND (reference sequence). V was pared by 7 bases and J by 0 bases, with 5 bases of the junction left unmatched. CDR3 length: 15 amino acids. The CDR3 region is CASMTGFSTNEKLFF. The CDR3 DNA reads TGTGCCAGTATGACAGGGTTCTCAACTAATGAAAAACTGTTTTTT.

The chain joins TRBV19 to TRBJ2-7, with D possibly being TRBD1 (5 bases). The germline V and J ends were trimmed by 9 bases and 7 bases, with 16 bases remaining between them. The germline gives CDR1 LNHDA, CDR2 SQIVND (reference sequence). The CDR3 is 12 residues long. CDR3 region: CASEGASEEQYF. The CDR3 DNA reads TGTGCCAGCGAAGGGGCCTCAGAGGAGCAGTACTTC.

The gene calls are TRBV11-3 and TRBJ2-3, with 9 nucleotides matching TRBD1. V trimming: 5 bases; J trimming: 3 bases; junction bases outside the gene matches: 15. This CDR3 region has 18 residues. From germline, CDR1 is SGHNT and CDR2 YENEEA. The CDR3 spells CASSQGGQGLRTTDTQYF. In nucleotides, the CDR3 is TGTGCCAGCAGCCAAGGGGGACAGGGATTGAGGACTACAGATACGCAGTATTTT.

V is TRBV6-1 and J is TRBJ1-2; 7 bases fit TRBD1. The CDR3 extends over 14 amino acids. Germline V gives CDR1 MNHNS, CDR2 SASEGT. Unmatched junction bases numbered 12, after V lost 6 bases and J lost 8 bases. CDR3 bases: TGTGCCAGCAGCGCCCCGGGACAGATAGGAGGCTACACCTTC. Its protein product is CASSAPGQIGGYTF.

The rearrangement joins TRBV10-3 to TRBJ1-1; 10 bases align to TRBD1. The CDR3 extends over 13 amino acids. V lost 6 bases, J lost 4 bases, and 2 bases stayed unmatched. Looked up from germline, CDR1 is ENHRY and CDR2 is SYGVKD. CDR3 region: CAIRDRGGTEAFF. The CDR3 region has the DNA TGTGCCATCAGGGACAGGGGGGGCACTGAAGCTTTCTTT.

The rearrangement joins TRBV10-1 to TRBJ2-7; D is perhaps TRBD1 (6 bases). In germline, CDR1 is WNHNN, CDR2 SYGVQD (reference sequence). Trimming stripped 8 bases from V and 12 bases from J, with 23 bases between. The CDR3 has 13 residues. Here the CDR3 reads CASPTPLTGSLYF. The CDR3 nucleotides read TGCGCCAGCCCAACGCCCTTGACAGGCTCCTTGTACTTC.

This rearrangement joins TRBV29-1 to TRBJ2-7; 8 nucleotides match TRBD1. Unmatched junction bases numbered 6, after V lost 1 base and J lost 7 bases. The CDR3 loop spans 13 amino acids. CDR1 and CDR2 from the germline V gene are SQVTM and ANQGSEA. CDR3 in amino acids: CSVEVTGAGEQYF. CDR3 in DNA: TGCAGCGTTGAAGTGACAGGGGCAGGGGAGCAGTACTTC.

The V gene is TRBV2, the J gene TRBJ2-1, with 9 bases that match TRBD2. The V gene's germline CDR1 is SNHLY and CDR2 FYNNEI. The CDR3 covers 17 residues. J gave up 7 bases and V 6 bases, and 16 bases lay outside the gene matches. The CDR3 nucleotides read TGTGCCAGCAGACGCAAGCCGAATAGCGGGAGTTTTAATGAGCAGTTCTTC. The encoded protein is CASRRKPNSGSFNEQFF.

The chain is built from TRBV7-2 and TRBJ2-1; the match to TRBD2 covers 14 bases. The germline V gene has CDR1 SGHTA and CDR2 FQGNSA. V shed 5 bases, J shed 7 bases, and the junction held 7 bases outside the gene matches. The CDR3 runs 16 residues. The CDR3 here is CASSPRLAGGPNEQFF. The CDR3, as DNA: TGTGCCAGCAGCCCCCGACTAGCGGGAGGGCCTAATGAGCAGTTCTTC.

In its sample, this clone was seen a few times. The chain joins TRBV7-3 to TRBJ1-3; 8 nucleotides agree with TRBD1. The ends lost 5 bases at V and 2 bases at J; junction bases unmatched: 14. CDR3 length: 18 amino acids. Germline CDR1 is SGHTA and CDR2 is FQGTGA. The CDR3 reads CASSPQGAGGGAGNTIYF. As DNA, the CDR3 is TGTGCCAGCAGCCCCCAGGGGGCGGGGGGGGGAGCTGGAAACACCATATATTTT.

The gene calls are TRBV19 and TRBJ2-1; TRBD2 might be the D (6 bases). Trimming removed 5 bases at V and 8 bases at J, with 10 bases between. The CDR3 totals 12 residues. CDR1 is LNHDA and CDR2 is SQIVND in the germline V gene (reference sequence). CDR3 loop: CASSRSGDEQFF. CDR3 sequence (DNA): TGTGCCAGTAGTCGGTCGGGGGATGAGCAGTTCTTC.

V gene TRBV21-1 combines with J gene TRBJ2-1; no check of the table's D call, TRBD1, against the DNA was made. TRBV21-1 is a recognized pseudogene. This CDR3 has 15 residues. Here the CDR3 DNA reads TGTGCCAGCACTAAGGAGGACAGGGTTGTCGATGAGCAGTTCTTC. It yields the protein CASTKEDRVVDEQFF.